A selection of T cell receptor beta chains follows, all from one sample in a study of T cell changes during pregnancy in multiple sclerosis. The repertoire was sequenced with immunoSEQ multiplex PCR; TCRdb's copy has only in-frame clones and lacks some. The top ten clones hold 0.56% of a sample with 30,000 to 40,000 clones, approximately 90% of them seen once. This sample comprised CD4+ T cells from peripheral blood mononuclear cells, obtained before pregnancy. Source of these receptors: a female donor with multiple sclerosis, enrolled in a pregnancy study. The CDR3 runs from the conserved cysteine through the conserved F or W. The D gene is left open where the match is weak. Rows may omit the clone size; those that give it use once, few, many or a size class.

size: NA
D: NA
V: TRBV6-1
J: TRBJ1-2
CDR3: CASSDTGYGYTF
DNA: TGTGCCAGCAGTGATACAGGGTATGGCTACACCTTC

size: few
D: TRBD1
V: TRBV19
J: TRBJ1-5
CDR3: CASSITRGLQPQHF
DNA: TGTGCCAGTAGTATTACCAGGGGGCTTCAGCCCCAGCATTTT

size: NA
D: TRBD1
V: TRBV4-1
J: TRBJ1-2
CDR3: CASSQVDRGVNYGYTF
DNA: TGCGCCAGCAGCCAAGTGGACAGGGGCGTAAACTATGGCTACACCTTC

size: NA
D: NA
V: TRBV4-2
J: TRBJ2-7
CDR3: CASSQVGGAGEQYF
DNA: TGTGCCAGCAGCCAAGTAGGAGGGGCGGGCGAGCAGTACTTC

size: NA
D: NA
V: TRBV6-5
J: TRBJ2-6
CDR3: CASTGGSGANVLTF
DNA: TGTGCCAGCACCGGAGGGTCTGGGGCCAACGTCCTGACTTTC

size: once
D: NA
V: TRBV18
J: TRBJ2-7
CDR3: CASSPMVRDEQYF
DNA: TGTGCCAGCTCACCCATGGTCCGGGACGAGCAGTACTTC

size: once
D: NA
V: TRBV4-2
J: TRBJ2-7
CDR3: CASSQEEGSSYEQYF
DNA: TGTGCCAGCAGCCAAGAAGAGGGCAGCTCCTACGAGCAGTACTTC

size: NA
D: TRBD1
V: TRBV9
J: TRBJ1-1
CDR3: CASSPGTGRNTEAFF
DNA: TGTGCCAGCAGCCCGGGGACAGGGAGGAACACTGAAGCTTTCTTT

size: NA
D: NA
V: TRBV28
J: TRBJ1-2
CDR3: CASSLRGALFAYGYTF
DNA: TGTGCCAGCAGTTTACGGGGGGCCCTCTTTGCCTATGGCTACACCTTC

size: NA
D: NA
V: TRBV11-1
J: TRBJ2-5
CDR3: CASSFGVQETQYF
DNA: TGTGCCAGCAGCTTCGGTGTTCAAGAGACCCAGTACTTC

size: NA
D: NA
V: TRBV11-3
J: TRBJ1-2
CDR3: CAPCSPNYGYTF
DNA: TGTGCCCCTTGCAGTCCTAACTATGGCTACACCTTC

size: NA
D: TRBD2
V: TRBV28
J: TRBJ2-2
CDR3: CASTSGGTGELFF
DNA: TGTGCCAGCACCTCGGGGGGTACCGGGGAGCTGTTTTTT

size: once
D: NA
V: TRBV5-1
J: TRBJ1-1
CDR3: CASSFNLAGLNTEAFF
DNA: TGCGCCAGCAGCTTTAACTTGGCGGGGTTGAACACTGAAGCTTTCTTT

size: NA
D: TRBD1
V: TRBV6-5
J: TRBJ2-7
CDR3: CATGDSYEQYF
DNA: TGTGCCACCGGGGACAGCTACGAGCAGTACTTC

size: NA
D: TRBD2
V: TRBV18
J: TRBJ2-5
CDR3: CASSPQGSGVAQYF
DNA: TGTGCCAGCTCACCACAAGGAAGCGGGGTGGCCCAGTACTTC